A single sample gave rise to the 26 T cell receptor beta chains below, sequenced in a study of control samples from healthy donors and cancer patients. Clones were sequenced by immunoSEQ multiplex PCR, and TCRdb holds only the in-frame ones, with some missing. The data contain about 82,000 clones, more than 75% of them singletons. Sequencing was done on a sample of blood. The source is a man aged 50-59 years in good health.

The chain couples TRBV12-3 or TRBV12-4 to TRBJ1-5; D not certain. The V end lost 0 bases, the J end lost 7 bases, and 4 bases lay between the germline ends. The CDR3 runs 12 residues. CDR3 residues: CASSLAGQPQHF. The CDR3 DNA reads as TGTGCCAGCAGTTTAGCTGGACAGCCCCAGCATTTT.

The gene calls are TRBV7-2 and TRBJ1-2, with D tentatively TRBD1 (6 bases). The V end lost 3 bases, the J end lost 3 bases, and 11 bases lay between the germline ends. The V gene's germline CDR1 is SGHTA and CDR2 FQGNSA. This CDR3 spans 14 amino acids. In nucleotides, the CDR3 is TGTGCCAGCAGCTTCCCAGGGGTAGACTATGGCTACACCTTC. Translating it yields CASSFPGVDYGYTF. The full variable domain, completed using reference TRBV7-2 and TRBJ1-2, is GAGVSQSPSNKVTEKGKDVELRCDPISGHTALYWYRQSLGQGLEFLIYFQGNSAPDKSGLPSDRFSAERTGGSVSTLTIQRTQQEDSAVYLCASSFPGVDYGYTFGSGTRLTVV.

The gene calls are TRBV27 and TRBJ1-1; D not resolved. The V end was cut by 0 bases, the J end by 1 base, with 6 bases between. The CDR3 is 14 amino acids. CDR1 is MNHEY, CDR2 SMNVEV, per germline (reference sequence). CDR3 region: CASSLSYGNTEAFF. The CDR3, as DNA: TGTGCCAGCAGTTTATCGTATGGGAACACTGAAGCTTTCTTT.

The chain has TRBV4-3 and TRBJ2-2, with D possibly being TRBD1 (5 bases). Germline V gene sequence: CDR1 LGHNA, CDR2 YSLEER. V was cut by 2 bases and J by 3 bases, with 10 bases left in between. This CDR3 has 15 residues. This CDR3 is CASSQRGWDTGELFF. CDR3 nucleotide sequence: TGCGCCAGCAGCCAAAGGGGATGGGACACCGGGGAGCTGTTTTTT.

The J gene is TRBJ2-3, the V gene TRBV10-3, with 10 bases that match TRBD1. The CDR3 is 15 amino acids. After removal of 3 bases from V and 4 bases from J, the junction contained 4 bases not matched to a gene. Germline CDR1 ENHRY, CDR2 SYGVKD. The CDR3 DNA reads TGTGCCATCAGTGAATCCGGGACAGGGGCAGATACGCAGTATTTT. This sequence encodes CAISESGTGADTQYF.

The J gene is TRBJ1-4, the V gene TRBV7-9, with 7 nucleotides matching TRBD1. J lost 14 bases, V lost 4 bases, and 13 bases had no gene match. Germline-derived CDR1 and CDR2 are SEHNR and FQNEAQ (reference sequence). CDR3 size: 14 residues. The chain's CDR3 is CASSSSIQGTMLFF. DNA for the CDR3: TGTGCCAGCAGCTCGTCTATACAGGGGACTATGCTGTTTTTT.

Here the CDR3 reads CASSQELAGGANEQFF. In DNA, the CDR3 is TGTGCCAGCAGCCAAGAGCTGGCGGGAGGAGCGAATGAGCAGTTCTTC. The rearrangement links TRBV3-1 (or the pseudogene TRBV3-2) to TRBJ2-1, with TRBD2 identical over 8 bases. The V gene end was trimmed by 0 bases and the J gene end by 7 bases; junction bases not matched to a gene: 8. This CDR3 contains 16 residues. Germline CDR1 is LGHDT and CDR2 is YNNKEL (reference sequence).

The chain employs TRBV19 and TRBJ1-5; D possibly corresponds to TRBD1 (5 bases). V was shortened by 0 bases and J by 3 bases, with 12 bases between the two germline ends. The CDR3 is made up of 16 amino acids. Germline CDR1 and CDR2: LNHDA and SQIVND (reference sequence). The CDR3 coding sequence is TGTGCCAGTAGTATAGAGGGGCGCCGGTCCAATCAGCCCCAGCATTTT. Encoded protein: CASSIEGRRSNQPQHF. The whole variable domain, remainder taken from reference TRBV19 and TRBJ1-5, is DGGITQSPKYLFRKEGQNVTLSCEQNLNHDAMYWYRQDPGQGLRLIYYSQIVNDFQKGDIAEGYSVSREKKESFPLTVTSAQKNPTAFYLCASSIEGRRSNQPQHFGDGTRLSIL.

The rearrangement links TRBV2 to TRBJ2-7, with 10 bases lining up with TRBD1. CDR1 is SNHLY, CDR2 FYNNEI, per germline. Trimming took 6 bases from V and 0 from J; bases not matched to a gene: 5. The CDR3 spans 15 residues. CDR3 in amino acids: CASRVWDRGSYEQYV. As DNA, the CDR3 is TGTGCCAGCAGAGTGTGGGACAGGGGCTCCTACGAGCAGTACGTC.

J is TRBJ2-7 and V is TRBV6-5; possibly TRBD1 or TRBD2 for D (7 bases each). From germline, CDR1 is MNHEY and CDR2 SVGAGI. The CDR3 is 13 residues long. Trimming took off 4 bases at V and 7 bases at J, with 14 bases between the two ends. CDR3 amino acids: CASSFRGGAEQYV. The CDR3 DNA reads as TGTGCCAGCAGTTTCAGGGGGGGTGCAGAGCAGTACGTC.

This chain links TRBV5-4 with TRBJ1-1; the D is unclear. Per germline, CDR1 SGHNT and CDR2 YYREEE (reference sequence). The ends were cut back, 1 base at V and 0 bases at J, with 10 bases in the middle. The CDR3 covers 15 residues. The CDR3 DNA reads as TGTGCCAGCAGCTTGAATTCGGGGATGAACACTGAAGCTTTCTTT. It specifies CASSLNSGMNTEAFF.

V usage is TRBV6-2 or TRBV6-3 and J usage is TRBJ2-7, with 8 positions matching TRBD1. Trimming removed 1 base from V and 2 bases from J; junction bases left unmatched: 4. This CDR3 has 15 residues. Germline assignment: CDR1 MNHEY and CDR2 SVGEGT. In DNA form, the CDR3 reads TGTGCCAGCAGTTACTGGCAGGGGGCGACCTACGAGCAGTACTTC. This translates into CASSYWQGATYEQYF.

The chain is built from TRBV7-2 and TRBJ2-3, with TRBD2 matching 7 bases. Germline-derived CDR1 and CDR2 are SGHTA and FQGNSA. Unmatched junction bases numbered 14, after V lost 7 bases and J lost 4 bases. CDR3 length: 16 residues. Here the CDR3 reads CASTSAGDPIADTQYF. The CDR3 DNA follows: TGTGCCAGCACCTCGGCGGGGGACCCTATCGCAGATACGCAGTATTTT.

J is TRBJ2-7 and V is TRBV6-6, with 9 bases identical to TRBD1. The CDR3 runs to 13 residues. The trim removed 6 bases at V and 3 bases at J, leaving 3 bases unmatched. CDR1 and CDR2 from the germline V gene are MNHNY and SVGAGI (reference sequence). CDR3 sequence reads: CASRNRGLYEQYF. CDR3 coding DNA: TGTGCCAGCAGAAACAGGGGGCTCTACGAGCAGTACTTC.

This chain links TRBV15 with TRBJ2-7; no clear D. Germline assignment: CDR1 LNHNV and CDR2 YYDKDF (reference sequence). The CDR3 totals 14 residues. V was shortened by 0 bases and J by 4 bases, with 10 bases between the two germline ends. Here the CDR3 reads CATSRDAGVYEQYF. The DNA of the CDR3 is TGTGCCACCAGCAGAGATGCAGGCGTATACGAGCAGTACTTC.

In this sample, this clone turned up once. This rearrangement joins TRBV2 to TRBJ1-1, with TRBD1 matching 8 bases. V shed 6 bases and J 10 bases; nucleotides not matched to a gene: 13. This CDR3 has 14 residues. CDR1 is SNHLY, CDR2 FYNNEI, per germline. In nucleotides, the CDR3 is TGTGCCAGCAGCCCCGGGACAGGCGACTTGAGAGCTTTCTTT. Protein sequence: CASSPGTGDLRAFF.

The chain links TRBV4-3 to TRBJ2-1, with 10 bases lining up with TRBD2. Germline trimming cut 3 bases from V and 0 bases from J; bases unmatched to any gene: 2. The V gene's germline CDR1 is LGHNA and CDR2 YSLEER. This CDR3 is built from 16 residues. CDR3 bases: TGCGCCAGCAGCCAGCTAGCGGGAGCCTCCTACAATGAGCAGTTCTTC. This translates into CASSQLAGASYNEQFF.

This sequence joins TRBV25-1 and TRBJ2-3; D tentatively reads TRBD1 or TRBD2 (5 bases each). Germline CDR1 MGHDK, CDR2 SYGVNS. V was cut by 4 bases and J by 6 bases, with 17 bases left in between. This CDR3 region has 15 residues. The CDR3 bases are TGTGCCAGCAGTGCCGGGACCCTTCCATACGATACGCAGTATTTT. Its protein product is CASSAGTLPYDTQYF.

The CDR3 reads CASSRDSEAFF. The DNA for the CDR3 is TGTGCCAGCAGCCGGGACAGTGAAGCTTTCTTT. The chain uses TRBV5-6 and TRBJ1-1, with TRBD1 matching over 7 bases. Germline lookup yields CDR1 SGHDT and CDR2 YYEEEE. The CDR3 contains 11 residues. V lost 4 bases to trimming and J lost 7 bases; unmatched junction nucleotides: 1.

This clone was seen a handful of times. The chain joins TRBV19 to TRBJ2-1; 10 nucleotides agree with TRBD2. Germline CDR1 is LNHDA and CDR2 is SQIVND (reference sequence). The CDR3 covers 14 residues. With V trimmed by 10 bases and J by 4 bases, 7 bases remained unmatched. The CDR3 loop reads CATKWTSGYNEQFF. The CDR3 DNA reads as TGTGCCACCAAATGGACTAGCGGATACAATGAGCAGTTCTTC.

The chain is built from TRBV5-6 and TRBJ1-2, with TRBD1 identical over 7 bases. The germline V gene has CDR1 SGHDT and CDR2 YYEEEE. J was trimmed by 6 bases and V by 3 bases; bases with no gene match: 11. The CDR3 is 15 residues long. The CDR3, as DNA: TGTGCCAGCAGCTGGGCGACAGGGACCTATGATGGCTACACCTTC. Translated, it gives CASSWATGTYDGYTF.

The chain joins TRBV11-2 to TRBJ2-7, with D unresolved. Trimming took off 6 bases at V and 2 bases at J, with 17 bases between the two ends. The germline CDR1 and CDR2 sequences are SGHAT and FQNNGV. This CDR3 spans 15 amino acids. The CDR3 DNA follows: TGTGCCAGCAGACAGATCGGCGGCAAGCCCTACGAGCAGTACTTC. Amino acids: CASRQIGGKPYEQYF.

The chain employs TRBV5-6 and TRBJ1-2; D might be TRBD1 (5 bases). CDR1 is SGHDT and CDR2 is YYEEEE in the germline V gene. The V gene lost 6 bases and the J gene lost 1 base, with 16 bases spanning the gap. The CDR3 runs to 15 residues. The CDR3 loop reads CASTGDGGVNYGYTF. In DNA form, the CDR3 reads TGTGCCAGCACCGGGGACGGGGGTGTTAACTATGGCTACACCTTC.

CDR3 DNA sequence: TGTGCCAGCAGCGGAACGACGGGCTACAATGAGCAGTTCTTC. Translating gives CASSGTTGYNEQFF. J is TRBJ2-1 and V is TRBV11-3; D not resolved. Between the trimmed V and J ends, which lost 5 bases and 3 bases, there was a span of 11 bases. The CDR3 runs to 14 residues. Germline V gives CDR1 SGHNT, CDR2 YENEEA.

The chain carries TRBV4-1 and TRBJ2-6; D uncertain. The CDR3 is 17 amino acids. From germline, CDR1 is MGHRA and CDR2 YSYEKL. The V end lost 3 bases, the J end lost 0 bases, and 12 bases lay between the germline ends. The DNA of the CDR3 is TGCGCCAGCAGCCACGACGTGGGGATCTCTGGGGCCAACGTCCTGACTTTC. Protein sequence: CASSHDVGISGANVLTF.

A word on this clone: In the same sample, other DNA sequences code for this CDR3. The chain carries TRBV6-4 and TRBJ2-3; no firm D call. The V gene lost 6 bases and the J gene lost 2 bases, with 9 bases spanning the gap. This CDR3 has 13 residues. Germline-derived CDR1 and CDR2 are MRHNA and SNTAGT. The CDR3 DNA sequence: TGTGCCAGCAGCTCCGGGTCCACAGATACGCAGTATTTT. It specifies CASSSGSTDTQYF.